Each of the 6 T cell receptor beta chains below was sequenced from the same sample in a study of blood T cells in healthy people across ages. Together with a sample-barcoded 5' primer, a J-beta primer mix was included in a second PCR lasting 7 to 11 cycles. TCRdb fed the 5' RACE reads into MiXCR, producing one record per CDR3 protein. The table records about 1.5 million distinct CDR3 sequences, approximately 38% of them present only once. The sequenced sample consisted of blood. All receptors come from a woman younger than 30 in good health.

V usage is TRBV7-8 and J usage is TRBJ2-4, with a possible D match to TRBD2 (5 bases). The J call is doubtful: the DNA matches TRBJ2-7 better. The CDR3 consists of 14 residues. Germline values: CDR1 SGHVS, CDR2 FQNEAQ. The CDR3 loop reads CASRDEGGSYEQYF. The CDR3 nucleotides read TGTGCCAGCAGGGACGAAGGAGGATCTTACGAGCAGTACTTC.

As regards this clonotype: This could be a read error, since a much larger clone is one nucleotide away. The chain joins TRBV7-2 to TRBJ2-1; a weak D match, TRBD1 (5 bases). This CDR3 is built from 13 residues. The V end lost 1 base, the J end lost 9 bases, and 10 bases lay between the germline ends. CDR1 is SGHTA, CDR2 FQGNSA, per germline. CDR3 bases: TGTGCCAGCAGCTTAGGGACAAACAGTGAGCAGTTCTTC. This codes for CASSLGTNSEQFF.

The table lists this clonotype with a few counts. The CDR3 sequence is CASSLGGGVGGDTQYF. The DNA for the CDR3 is TGTGCCAGCAGTTTGGGGGGCGGGGTAGGCGGGGATACGCAGTATTTT. The chain uses TRBV12-3 or TRBV12-4 and TRBJ2-3; the D gene could be TRBD1 or TRBD2 (6 bases each). CDR3 length: 16 residues. Deletions cut 3 bases from V and 6 bases from J, with 19 bases between.

This clonotype was seen a handful of times. J is TRBJ1-1 and V is TRBV29-1, with D uncertain. Looked up from germline, CDR1 is SQVTM and CDR2 is ANQGSEA. The CDR3 runs 16 residues. With 5 bases removed from V and 10 bases from J, the gap between germline ends came to 29 bases. CDR3 nucleotides: TGCAGCGTTCTCGATACTACATTCGGCAGGTTGGTCGTAGCTTTCTTT. Translating it yields CSVLDTTFGRLVVAFF.

V and J are TRBV20-1 and TRBJ2-1, with 12 bases identical to TRBD2. This CDR3 spans 16 amino acids. Germline V gene sequence: CDR1 DFQATT, CDR2 SNEGSKA (reference sequence). The J segment lost 2 bases and the V segment lost 6 bases, leaving 8 bases of the junction unmatched. CDR3 DNA: TGCAGTGCACTCCACCCTAGCGGGAGGGCCTACAATGAGCAGTTCTTC. This encodes CSALHPSGRAYNEQFF.

The chain is built from TRBV24-1 and TRBJ1-2, with D hard to call. The CDR3 totals 12 residues. CDR1 KGHDR and CDR2 SFDVKD come from the germline V gene. V was pared by 9 bases and J by 7 bases, with 14 bases between. The chain's CDR3 is CATGDFYGGYTF. The CDR3 DNA is TGTGCCACCGGCGACTTTTATGGTGGCTACACCTTC.